The source of this TCR beta chain is a study of early T cells in non-severe SARS-CoV-2 infection. This clonotype was seen a few times. The CDR3 contains 13 residues. V lost 6 bases, J lost 10 bases, and 15 bases lay in between. Attachment of unique molecular identifiers to individual cDNA molecules was performed. TCRdb called the 5' RACE reads again in MiXCR, with one record for every CDR3 protein. The profile covers around 92,000 distinct CDR3 sequences, with roughly 11% appearing a single time and 4% to 5.5% taken by the ten largest. The V call is TRBV12-3 or TRBV12-4, the J call TRBJ2-2; D may be TRBD1 (5 bases). This clonotype originated in an adult who was a healthcare worker with PCR-confirmed SARS-CoV-2 infection or an uninfected control (not recorded which). Sequenced sample: whole blood. CDR3 region: CASSFQGGVELFF. The DNA for the CDR3 is TGTGCCAGCAGCTTCCAGGGTGGTGTGGAGCTGTTTTTT.